This note documents a single TCR beta chain sequence. In this sample, this clone turned up a few times. There is no known antigen for this receptor. No much larger clone exists at a distance of one base, and base qualities are not known. This record comes from a study of cytomegalovirus exposure and HLA in healthy donors (dated by TCRdb to about 2017). Turning to the overall study: In an earlier analysis of 587 of the donors, 276 Gb of sequence data and 100 million or so unique TCR beta sequences from about 179 million T cells were reported. Around 320 gigabases of sequencing data and 70 million to 85 million unique TCR sequences were included in an early release covering about 700 HLA-typed donors. Of the approximately 370 genotyped donors, roughly 80% were placed in the genetic ancestry cluster associated with self-reported Caucasian donors. The study was designed to test whether signatures of past pathogen exposure could be identified by cataloging public T cell receptors. Using immunosequencing, the study profiled T cell repertoires from fewer than 850 subjects and related those repertoires to cytomegalovirus serostatus. Besides the first cohort of 666 subjects, a separate validation cohort made up of 95 to 150 different subjects was used. High-throughput TCR immunosequencing, statistical association of individual TCRs with disease status, and machine learning were combined to predict cytomegalovirus infection status. A later analysis re-examined previously published TCR beta repertoires from roughly 720 donors and added high-resolution HLA genotyping to investigate patterns of TCR occurrence. In the later analysis, no new phenotypic data were used to find candidate immune exposures; instead, reliance was placed on TCR beta sequences and their occurrence across donors. In an earlier analysis of 500 to 650 of the donors, high-throughput TCR beta sequencing was used to judge whether each TCR beta V gene segment behaved as functional or pseudogenic. Donor age, sex, ethnicity and CMV serostatus were compiled together with the repertoire data. Genome-wide SNP genotypes for about 65% of the 666 donors were used in a later genetic analysis, which treated that subset as a discovery cohort. Every discovery cohort repertoire had been produced on one sequencing platform. Both class I and class II loci were covered by HLA typing, at four-digit resolution. Typing coverage varied by locus: 629-630 donors for A, B, C, DRB1 and DQB1; under 550 for DQA1; more than 600 for DPA1; 400 to 480 for DPB1. Roughly 5 DR-DQ haplotypes were treated as single units for association and clustering because of strong linkage in the cohort. On average, roughly 240,000 unique TCR beta nucleotide sequences were sequenced per donor among fewer than 500 genotyped donors of the cohort, with roughly 20% of those sequences being non-productive. What the work shows at the level of the full study, not this receptor alone: Linkage disequilibrium might explain the correlated functional status among segregating V segments, but an unknown experimental factor could not be excluded. Because some donors lacked HLA typing at each locus, the association tests relied only on the typed subset. Roughly uniform sequencing depth across donors was assumed in presence/absence analyses, although this assumption may not hold. A later analysis associated 16,951 TCR beta sequences with specific HLA alleles at a false discovery rate of 0.05. In a later analysis, most CMV-associated TCR beta chains were found to appear HLA-restricted, with HLA associations seemingly driven largely by CMV exposure. An earlier analysis of 587 of the donors showed that most TCR beta V segments appeared in productive rearrangements either about 90% or about 30% of the time, which broadly matched IMGT annotations. Immune exposure information for the cohort was limited to CMV serostatus. Because the 87-base-pair reads could not distinguish some IMGT-functional V segments, including TRBV6-2 and TRBV6-3, those segments were excluded. The authors suggested that the approach could potentially be generalized to other disease states and immunological phenotypes. According to a later analysis, TCR association rates differed among HLA loci, with DRB1 alleles showing the most associated TCRs and HLA-C alleles showing the fewest. Because counts were too low, some 17 rarely observed V segments, including chromosome 9 orphons, were excluded from the earlier analysis of several hundred of the donors. The study gave a list of under 200 TCR beta chains associated with cytomegalovirus. Cytomegalovirus status was reported to be diagnosed by the classifier with high specificity and sensitivity in both the original and validation cohorts. In vitro tests confirmed that a few of the cytomegalovirus-associated TCR beta chains recognize cytomegalovirus antigens. A group of highly shared sequence variants was considered likely to be a technical artifact of the sequencing pipeline. Several of the top co-occurrence clusters appeared to be linked to parvovirus B19, influenza, CMV and Epstein-Barr virus, according to a later analysis. A further reported finding was that TCR beta sequences accurately predicted the HLA-A and HLA-B alleles for most subjects in the first cohort. While some public TCRs were present in many individuals, most TCR sequences turned up only very rarely across donors. Only TCR beta chains were sequenced in this cohort, and the absence of alpha or paired-chain data limited detectable features. In a later analysis, HLA-associated TCR beta chains showed more clonal expansion and lower generation probabilities than non-associated chains that were equally common. A later genetic analysis associated a missense DCLRE1C variant with V-gene and J-gene trimming of TCR beta chains, and an independent cohort replicated the association. According to a later genetic analysis, donors in an Asian-associated ancestry cluster had fewer N-insertions in productive TCRs than the approximately 700-donor mean. Strong co-occurrence of HLA alleles, especially DR and DQ, made assigning TCR associations to individual alleles difficult.

The cohort was made up of approximately 700 healthy bone marrow donors. At the time of sampling, every cohort member was nominally healthy, though immune exposures that went unrecorded were likely present. The donor tested CMV seronegative, placing the donor among the 350 to 400 seronegative members of the cohort. Each donor provided a peripheral blood sample, and peripheral blood mononuclear cells were used for TCR beta sequencing. Genomic DNA was extracted from the blood cell samples with the Qiagen DNeasy Blood Extraction Kit. The junction shows trimming of 1 base on V and 3 bases on J, plus 12 bases between the germline ends. CDR1 and CDR2 are read off the germline V gene as LGHNA and YNFKEQ. There are 16 amino acids in the CDR3, from cysteine to phenylalanine inclusive. Only the CDR3 part of the read is kept: 48 bases, read in frame from the first base. Library method: the immunoSEQ multiplex PCR assay. The multiplex PCR relied on a mix of 60 forward primers for TCR Vbeta segments and 13 reverse primers for TCR Jbeta segments. The CDR3 region of rearranged TCR beta genes was amplified from genomic DNA with a multiplex PCR assay. Amplified TCR beta libraries were sequenced as 87-base-pair reads on the Illumina HiSeq System. In the paper's pipeline: Across the 670 or so repertoires, a later analysis counted roughly 77 million unique TCR beta chains, roughly 11 million of which were shared by at least two donors. To remove PCR and sequencing errors, raw reads were error-corrected and collapsed into unique sequences using a nearest-neighbor algorithm that merged closely related sequences. CDR3 sequences were aligned to IMGT reference sequences to assign V, D and J gene segments. Each retained sequence needed at least a six-nucleotide match to both a V gene segment and a J gene segment. Rearrangements were classified as productive when the CDR3 lacked stop codons and remained in frame with V and J, and all other rearrangements were classified as non-productive. Following IMGT convention, CDR3 was defined as the stretch from the second conserved V-encoded cysteine up to the conserved J-encoded phenylalanine. The earlier analysis of a few hundred of the donors excluded any sequence lacking an unambiguous match to a single V gene segment. In an earlier analysis of approximately 560 of the donors, a V segment was called functional when productive rearrangements were above 56.7%, and segregating when the standard deviation between donors exceeded 5%. A statistical classification framework was built to diagnose cytomegalovirus status from the catalog of TCR beta chain sequences. V and J gene assignment, in a later analysis, came from comparing TCR nucleotide sequences with IMGT/GENE-DB human TR gene sequences. Using the TCRdist pipeline, a later analysis assigned CDR3 sequences along with most-parsimonious VDJ recombination scenarios. In a later analysis, each TCR beta chain was defined by its CDR3 amino acid sequence together with its V-gene family, and reads without a unique V-gene family were excluded. In a later analysis, approximately 640 highly shared, low-generation-probability nucleotide sequences were removed to address suspected cross-contamination and a sequencing artifact. A later analysis calculated a clonal expansion index for each public chain from normalized within-repertoire ranks of inferred template counts. In a later analysis, generation probabilities were computed using a VDJ recombination model fitted to out-of-frame rearrangements, and the results were checked against IGoR. A later analysis scored TCR-TCR, TCR-HLA and TCR-CMV co-occurrence with hypergeometric tests, applying a repertoire-size bias correction to TCR pairs. False discovery rates were estimated in a later analysis by permuting HLA or CMV assignments 20 times. In a later analysis, co-occurring TCRs were grouped using DBSCAN, and TCRdist sequence similarity was added for clustering within HLA-allele-positive subsets. Repertoires with fewer than 30,000 or more than 120,000 public chains were left out of co-occurrence clustering, as were about five repertoires with anomalous nucleotide sharing. The immuneACCESS repertoire file appears here via TCRdb, limited to in-frame rearrangements. These files lack a portion of the clones; in checked studies, under half of the deficit traces to unresolved V genes, and the cause of the others is not known. That table gives V, J and clone size, and the DNA gave D and trimming. This sample lists under 150,000 clones; approximately 9% were detected once. Of the sample, less than 2% is held by the ten largest clones.

The chain links TRBV4-2 with TRBJ2-2; possibly the D gene is TRBD2, per 5 matching bases. Sequencing was performed on PBMCs. This sequence was found in a male donor in good health and CMV-seronegative. This receptor carries the CDR3 CASSQGEGIYTGELFF. The sequenced DNA: TGTGCCAGCAGCCAAGGCGAGGGAATATACACCGGGGAGCTGTTTTTT.